This T cell receptor beta chain was captured in a study of shared clonotypes between healthy human individuals. HIV-negative, healthy adults without recent acute infections or vaccinations were the donors. To note about this clone: As yet, its antigen is unknown.

The repertoire was sequenced with immunoSEQ multiplex PCR; TCRdb's copy has only in-frame clones and lacks some. The table has 2.5 million or so clones, more than 80% seen once. General study points: Some naive CD4 clonotypes, roughly 4.8%, turned up in common across four donors. Rarefaction analysis demonstrated incomplete sorted-subset sequencing notwithstanding large depth. Clonotypes which were not shared had lower generation probabilities than clonotypes that all four donors shared.

The CDR3 is 13 amino acids. Germline assignment: CDR1 MNHEY and CDR2 SVGAGI. Trimming shortened V by 8 bases and J by 7 bases, and 12 bases separated the two germline ends. The sequence was obtained from a man between 18 and 29 years old in good health. The sequenced material came from naive CD4+ T cells sorted from blood. Subset denoted: CD45RA+ positively selected. J is TRBJ1-6 and V is TRBV6-5; maybe TRBD1 (5 bases). In nucleotides, the CDR3 is TGTGCCAGCGGACGGGACGGCAATTCACCCCTCCACTTT. Encoded protein: CASGRDGNSPLHF.